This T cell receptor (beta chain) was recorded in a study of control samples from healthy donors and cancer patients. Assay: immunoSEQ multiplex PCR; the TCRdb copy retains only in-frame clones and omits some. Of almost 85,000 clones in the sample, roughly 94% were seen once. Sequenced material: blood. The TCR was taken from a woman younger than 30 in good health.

The CDR3 region is CSARPGGGYTF. The CDR3 DNA follows: TGCAGTGCTAGACCAGGGGGCGGCTACACCTTC. The chain recombines TRBV20-1 with TRBJ1-2; 8 bases fit TRBD1. V dropped 2 bases and J dropped 8; count of bases not matched to a gene: 1. Germline CDR1 is DFQATT and CDR2 is SNEGSKA (reference sequence). This CDR3 spans 11 amino acids.